This T cell receptor beta chain was retrieved from a study of T cell repertoires in cytomegalovirus infection (dated by TCRdb to the late 2010s). The study in broad terms: Recently identified HLA-C-restricted CMV epitopes, whose presentation resists viral immunomodulation, were targeted by peptide stimulations together with well-studied HLA-B-restricted epitopes. Donor HLA type was relevant to the analysis, as public TCR beta signatures indicated carriage of CMV infection together with the matching HLA type. The study at large found these results: Carriers of CMV infection plus the relevant HLA type were discriminated by the cumulative frequency of public TCR beta family members in the study cohort and in an independent roughly 370-donor cohort. The ex vivo response was dominated by HLA-C-restricted CMV-specific TCR beta clonotypes, which also provided the single most frequent clonotype in two of eight donors.

According to the study, the label for this sample's treatment or condition signals: in vitro stimulation with specific CMV peptide epitopes to enrich CMV-specific T cells. The instrument given in TCRdb is Illumina HiSeq 1500. Through fastp at Q25 and MiXCR, TCRdb rebuilt clones from the public reads, retaining in-frame beta chains. One record per CDR3 amino acid sequence lists the most common genes and DNA. In all, the sample holds hundreds of thousands of distinct CDR3 sequences, and roughly a third of those were seen once. The top ten clones comprise around a sixth of the sample. CDR1 and CDR2 are read off the germline V gene (reference sequence) as SEHNR and FQNEAQ. The cysteine opens and the phenylalanine closes a CDR3 of 14 amino acids. Kept here is only the CDR3 DNA, which spans 42 bases and is read in frame from base 1. V drops 2 bases and J drops 3 bases, leaving 11 bases in between. Points on this clonotype: The clone's antigen remains unknown. Base qualities are not at hand, and no much larger clone is one base apart.

This TCR was recovered from a human donor in good health (CMV status not recorded). Some clones in this sample may be carry-over from other donors' samples. The V gene is TRBV7-9 and the J gene is TRBJ2-7; no D gene is confidently identified. The material sequenced was cultured PBMCs, taken from culture after CMV antigen stimulation. The nucleotide sequence is given as TGTGCCAGCAGCTTATTTGCGGAAAACTACGAGCAGTACTTC. It is translated as CASSLFAENYEQYF.